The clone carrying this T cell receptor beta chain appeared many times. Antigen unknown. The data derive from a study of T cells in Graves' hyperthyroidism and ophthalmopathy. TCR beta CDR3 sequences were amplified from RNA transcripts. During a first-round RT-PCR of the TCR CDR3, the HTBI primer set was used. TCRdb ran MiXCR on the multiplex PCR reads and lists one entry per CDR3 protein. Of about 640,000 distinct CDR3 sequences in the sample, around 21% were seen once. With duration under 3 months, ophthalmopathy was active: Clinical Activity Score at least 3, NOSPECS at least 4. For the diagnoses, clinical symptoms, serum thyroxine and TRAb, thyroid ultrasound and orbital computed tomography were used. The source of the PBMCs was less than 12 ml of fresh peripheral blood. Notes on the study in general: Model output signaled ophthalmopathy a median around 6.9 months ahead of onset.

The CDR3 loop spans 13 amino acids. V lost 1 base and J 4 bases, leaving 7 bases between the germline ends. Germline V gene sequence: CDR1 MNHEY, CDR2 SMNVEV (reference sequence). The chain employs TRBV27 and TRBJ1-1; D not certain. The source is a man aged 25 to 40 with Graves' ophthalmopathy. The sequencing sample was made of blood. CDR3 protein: CASSLYTGTEAFF. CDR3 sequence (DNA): TGTGCCAGCAGTTTATACACGGGCACTGAAGCTTTCTTT.